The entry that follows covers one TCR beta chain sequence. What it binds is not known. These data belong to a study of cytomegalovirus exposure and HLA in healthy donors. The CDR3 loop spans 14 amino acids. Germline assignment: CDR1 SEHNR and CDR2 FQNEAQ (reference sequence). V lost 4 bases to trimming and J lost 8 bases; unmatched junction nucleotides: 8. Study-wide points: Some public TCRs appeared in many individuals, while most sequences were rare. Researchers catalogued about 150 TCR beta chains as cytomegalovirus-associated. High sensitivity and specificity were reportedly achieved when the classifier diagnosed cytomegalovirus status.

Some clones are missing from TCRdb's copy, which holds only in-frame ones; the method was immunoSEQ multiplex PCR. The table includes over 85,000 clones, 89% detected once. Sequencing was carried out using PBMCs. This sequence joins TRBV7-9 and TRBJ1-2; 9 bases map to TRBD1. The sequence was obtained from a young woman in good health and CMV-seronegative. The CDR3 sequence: CASSSMGQGQGYTF. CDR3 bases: TGTGCCAGCAGCTCGATGGGACAGGGACAAGGCTACACCTTC.